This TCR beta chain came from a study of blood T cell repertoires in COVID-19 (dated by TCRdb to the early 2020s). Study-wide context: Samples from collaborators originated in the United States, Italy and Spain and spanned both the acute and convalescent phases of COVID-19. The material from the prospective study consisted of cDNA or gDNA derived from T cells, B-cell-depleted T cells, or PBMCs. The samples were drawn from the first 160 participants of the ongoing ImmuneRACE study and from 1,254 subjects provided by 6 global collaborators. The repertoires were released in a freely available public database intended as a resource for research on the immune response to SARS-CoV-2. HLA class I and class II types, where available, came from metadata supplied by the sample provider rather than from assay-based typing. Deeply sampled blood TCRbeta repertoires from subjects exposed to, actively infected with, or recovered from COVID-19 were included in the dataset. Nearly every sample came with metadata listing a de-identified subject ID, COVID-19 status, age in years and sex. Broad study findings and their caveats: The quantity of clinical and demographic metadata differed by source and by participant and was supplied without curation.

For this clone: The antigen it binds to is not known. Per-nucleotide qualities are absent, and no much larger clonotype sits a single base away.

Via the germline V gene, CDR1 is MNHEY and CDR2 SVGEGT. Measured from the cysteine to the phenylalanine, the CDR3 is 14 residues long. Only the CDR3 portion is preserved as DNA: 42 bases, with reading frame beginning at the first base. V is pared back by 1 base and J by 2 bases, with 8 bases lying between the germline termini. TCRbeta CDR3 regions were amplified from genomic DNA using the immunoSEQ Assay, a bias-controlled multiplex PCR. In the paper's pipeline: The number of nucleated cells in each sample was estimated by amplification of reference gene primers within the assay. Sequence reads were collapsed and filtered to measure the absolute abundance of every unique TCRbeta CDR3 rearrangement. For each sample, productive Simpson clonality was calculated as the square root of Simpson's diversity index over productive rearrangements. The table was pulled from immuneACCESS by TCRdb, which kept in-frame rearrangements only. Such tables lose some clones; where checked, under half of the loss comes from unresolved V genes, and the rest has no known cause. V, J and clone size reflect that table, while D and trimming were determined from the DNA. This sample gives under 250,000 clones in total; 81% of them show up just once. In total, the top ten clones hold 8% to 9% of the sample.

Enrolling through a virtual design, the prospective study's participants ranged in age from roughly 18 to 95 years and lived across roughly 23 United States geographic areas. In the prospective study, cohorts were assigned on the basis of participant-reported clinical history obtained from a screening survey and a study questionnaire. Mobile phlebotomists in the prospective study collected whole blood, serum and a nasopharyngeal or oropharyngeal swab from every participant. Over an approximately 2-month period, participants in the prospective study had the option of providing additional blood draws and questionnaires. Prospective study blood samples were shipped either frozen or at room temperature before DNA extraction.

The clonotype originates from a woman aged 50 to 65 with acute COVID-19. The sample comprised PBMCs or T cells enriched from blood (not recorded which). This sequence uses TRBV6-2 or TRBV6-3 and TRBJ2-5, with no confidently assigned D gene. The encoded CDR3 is CASSYFGSQETQYF. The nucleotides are TGTGCCAGCAGTTACTTTGGCTCACAAGAGACCCAGTACTTC.